This passage covers 19 T cell receptor beta chains from one sample sequenced in a study of blood T cell repertoires in COVID-19. This table comes from immunoSEQ multiplex PCR, and its TCRdb copy is limited to in-frame clones, with some not included. The sample consists of about 190,000 clones, about 86% of them appearing once. The material sequenced was PBMCs or T cells enriched from blood (not recorded which). All receptors derive from a woman aged 40 to 50 in a cohort exposed to, infected with or recovered from COVID-19 (not recorded which).

This chain links TRBV2 with TRBJ1-6; D is ambiguous. The CDR3 consists of 15 residues. V was trimmed by 6 bases and J by 0 bases, leaving 9 bases between them. Germline CDR1 and CDR2: SNHLY and FYNNEI. The CDR3 nucleotides read TGTGCCAGCAGGACTAATAGCTCCTATAATTCACCCCTCCACTTT. Its translation is CASRTNSSYNSPLHF.

CDR3 region: CASSARQGYNEQFF. For the CDR3, the DNA is TGTGCCAGCAGCGCCCGACAGGGCTACAATGAGCAGTTCTTC. V gene TRBV5-4 combines with J gene TRBJ2-1; 7 bases map to TRBD1. J gave up 3 bases and V 4 bases, and 4 bases lay outside the gene matches. The CDR3 spans 14 residues. Germline V CDR1 and CDR2: SGHNT, YYREEE (reference sequence). The full variable domain, completed using reference TRBV5-4 and TRBJ2-1, is ETGVTQSPTHLIKTRGQQVTLRCSSQSGHNTVSWYQQALGQGPQFIFQYYREEENGRGNFPPRFSGLQFPNYSSELNVNALELDDSALYLCASSARQGYNEQFFGPGTRLTVL.

This chain joins TRBV27 and TRBJ2-5; D unresolved. Trimming took off 11 bases at V and 3 bases at J, with 16 bases between the two ends. The germline V gene encodes CDR1 MNHEY and CDR2 SMNVEV (reference sequence). CDR3 size: 13 residues. CDR3 bases: TGTGCCTCCTCCCCCGCAGTAAAAGAGACCCAGTACTTC. Translating it yields CASSPAVKETQYF.

The chain employs TRBV2 and TRBJ1-5, with 12 positions matching TRBD1. The V gene end was trimmed by 6 bases and the J gene end by 7 bases; junction bases not matched to a gene: 7. Germline loops: CDR1 SNHLY, CDR2 FYNNEI. CDR3 length: 15 amino acids. The CDR3 sequence is CASSPGTGGLQPQHF. DNA of the CDR3: TGTGCCAGCAGCCCCGGGACAGGGGGCTTACAGCCCCAGCATTTT.

The genes are TRBV28 and TRBJ1-2; a possible D gene is TRBD1 (5 bases). V lost 5 bases, J lost 6 bases, and 13 bases lay in between. The germline V gene has CDR1 MDHEN and CDR2 SYDVKM. The CDR3 spans 13 residues. The DNA of the CDR3 is TGTGCCAGCAGTCCCCCCACGGGGGATGGCTACACCTTC. Translating gives CASSPPTGDGYTF.

The rearrangement uses TRBV4-2 and TRBJ1-2; D gene unclear. The V end was cut by 3 bases, the J end by 0 bases, with 17 bases between. The CDR3 totals 17 residues. Germline V lookup: CDR1 LGHNA, CDR2 YNFKEQ. DNA of the CDR3: TGTGCCAGCAGCCATAGCTATCTCTCGGGAGCTAACTATGGCTACACCTTC. It yields the protein CASSHSYLSGANYGYTF.

The rearrangement joins TRBV9 to TRBJ1-1, with D maybe TRBD1 (5 bases). V was shortened by 0 bases and J by 1 base, with 7 bases between the two germline ends. The CDR3 runs to 14 residues. The germline V gene encodes CDR1 SGDLS and CDR2 YYNGEE. Here the CDR3 DNA reads TGTGCCAGCAGCGTAGGACAGTCGAACACTGAAGCTTTCTTT. Protein sequence: CASSVGQSNTEAFF.

The chain has TRBV5-1 and TRBJ2-3; 11 bases are shared with TRBD2. CDR3 length equals 16 residues. Germline CDR1 is SGHRS and CDR2 is YFSETQ. After removal of 5 bases from V and 5 bases from J, the junction contained 10 bases not matched to a gene. The CDR3 loop is CASSPVLAGEVDTQYF. CDR3 DNA sequence: TGCGCCAGCAGTCCAGTACTAGCGGGGGAGGTAGATACGCAGTATTTT. Filled out from reference TRBV5-1 and TRBJ2-3, the complete variable domain reads KAGVTQTPRYLIKTRGQQVTLSCSPISGHRSVSWYQQTPGQGLQFLFEYFSETQRNKGNFPGRFSGRQFSNSRSEMNVSTLELGDSALYLCASSPVLAGEVDTQYFGPGTRLTVL.

The chain employs TRBV18 and TRBJ1-5; D perhaps matches TRBD1 (5 bases). The V gene's germline CDR1 is KGHSH and CDR2 LQKENI. The CDR3 length is 13 residues. Trimming took off 4 bases at V and 7 bases at J, with 11 bases between the two ends. Here the CDR3 DNA reads TGTGCCAGCTCACTACAGGATGGGCAGCCCCAGCATTTT. Protein product: CASSLQDGQPQHF.

J is TRBJ1-2 and V is TRBV5-1; 9 nucleotides agree with TRBD1. V gave up 3 bases and J gave up 12 bases; unmatched junction bases: 12. Germline-derived CDR1 and CDR2 are SGHRS and YFSETQ. This CDR3 contains 14 residues. CDR3 DNA: TGCGCCAGCAGCTCCTCCGGGACAGGGTCCCACCACACCTTC. Translating gives CASSSSGTGSHHTF.

The chain has TRBV25-1 and TRBJ2-7, with 7 bases that match TRBD1. The CDR3 loop spans 13 amino acids. V lost 2 bases, J lost 11 bases, and 9 bases stayed unmatched. Germline V gene sequence: CDR1 MGHDK, CDR2 SYGVNS. This CDR3 reads CASSELLGQAEYF. The CDR3 DNA sequence: TGTGCCAGCAGTGAACTATTAGGACAGGCCGAGTACTTC.

The gene calls are TRBV11-2 and TRBJ1-1, with a weak D call TRBD1 (5 bases). Germline assignment: CDR1 SGHAT and CDR2 FQNNGV. Trimming took off 5 bases at V and 0 bases at J, with 7 bases between the two ends. The CDR3 spans 13 residues. The chain's CDR3 is CASSQTVNTEAFF. DNA for the CDR3: TGTGCCAGCAGCCAGACAGTGAACACTGAAGCTTTCTTT.

The V and J genes are TRBV27 and TRBJ2-7; 10 bases agree with TRBD2. The junction had 1 base not matched to a gene; V was cut back by 3 bases and J by 2 bases. The CDR3 is 14 residues long. Germline loops: CDR1 MNHEY, CDR2 SMNVEV (reference sequence). CDR3 loop: CASSFSGGTYEQYF. CDR3 sequence (DNA): TGTGCCAGCAGTTTTAGCGGGGGGACCTACGAGCAGTACTTC.

CDR3 sequence reads: CASSPKPGRAAGELFF. For the CDR3, the DNA is TGTGCCAGCAGCCCTAAACCAGGGAGGGCCGCCGGGGAGCTGTTTTTT. V usage is TRBV7-9 and J usage is TRBJ2-2; 7 bases map to TRBD2. CDR1 is SEHNR and CDR2 is FQNEAQ in the germline V gene (reference sequence). The CDR3 totals 16 residues. After removal of 5 bases from V and 6 bases from J, the junction contained 12 bases not matched to a gene.

This clone appeared a single time. The gene calls are TRBV5-4 and TRBJ2-5; TRBD1 matches at 12 bases. Per the germline V gene, CDR1 is SGHNT and CDR2 is YYREEE (reference sequence). This CDR3 is built from 16 residues. V lost 5 bases and J lost 4; bases outside the gene matches: 9. CDR3 in DNA: TGTGCCAGCAGGGCCGGGGACAGGGGGCTTACAGAGACCCAGTACTTC. Translated: CASRAGDRGLTETQYF. Full variable domain (remainder filled in from reference TRBV5-4 and TRBJ2-5): ETGVTQSPTHLIKTRGQQVTLRCSSQSGHNTVSWYQQALGQGPQFIFQYYREEENGRGNFPPRFSGLQFPNYSSELNVNALELDDSALYLCASRAGDRGLTETQYFGPGTRLLVL.

CDR3 residues: CASSQGGGYTF. In nucleotides, the CDR3 is TGTGCCAGCAGCCAGGGAGGAGGCTACACCTTC. The rearrangement uses TRBV27 and TRBJ1-2; a possible D gene is TRBD1 (5 bases). The CDR3 is 11 residues long. The V end lost 6 bases, the J end lost 8 bases, and 10 bases lay between the germline ends. Germline CDR1 MNHEY, CDR2 SMNVEV (reference sequence).

The J gene is TRBJ1-1, the V gene TRBV28; D call uncertain. The length of the CDR3 is 12 residues. V lost 3 bases to trimming and J lost 4 bases, with 6 bases between them. Per germline, CDR1 MDHEN and CDR2 SYDVKM. Here the CDR3 reads CASSFEGTEAFF. Written as DNA, the CDR3 is TGTGCCAGCAGTTTTGAGGGCACTGAAGCTTTCTTT. The full variable domain, with the rest looked up from reference TRBV28 and TRBJ1-1, is DVKVTQSSRYLVKRTGEKVFLECVQDMDHENMFWYRQDPGLGLRLIYFSYDVKMKEKGDIPEGYSVSREKKERFSLILESASTNQTSMYLCASSFEGTEAFFGQGTRLTVV.

V usage is TRBV4-1 and J usage is TRBJ2-1; D is possibly TRBD2 (6 bases). The CDR3 runs 16 residues. Trimming took off 3 bases at V and 1 base at J, with 13 bases between the two ends. Germline CDR1 is MGHRA and CDR2 is YSYEKL. The CDR3 here is CASSQILADSYNEQFF. For the CDR3, the DNA is TGCGCCAGCAGCCAGATATTAGCGGATTCCTACAATGAGCAGTTCTTC.

The J gene is TRBJ2-1, the V gene TRBV12-3 or TRBV12-4; a weak D match, TRBD2 (5 bases). V lost 6 bases to trimming and J lost 6 bases, with 9 bases between them. The CDR3 sequence is 12 residues long. In DNA form, the CDR3 reads TGTGCCAGCAGAACAACTAGCAATGAGCAGTTCTTC. Amino acid sequence: CASRTTSNEQFF.